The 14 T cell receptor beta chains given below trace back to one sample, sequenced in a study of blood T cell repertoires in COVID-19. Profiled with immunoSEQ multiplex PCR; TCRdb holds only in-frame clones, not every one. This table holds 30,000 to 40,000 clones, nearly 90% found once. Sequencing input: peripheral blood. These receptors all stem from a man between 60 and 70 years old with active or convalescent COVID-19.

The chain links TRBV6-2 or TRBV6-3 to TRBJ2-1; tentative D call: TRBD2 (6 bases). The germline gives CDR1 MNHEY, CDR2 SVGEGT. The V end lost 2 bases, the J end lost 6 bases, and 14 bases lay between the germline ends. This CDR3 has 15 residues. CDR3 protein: CASSYLAGRSNEQFF. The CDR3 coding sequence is TGTGCCAGCAGTTACCTTGCAGGGAGGTCCAATGAGCAGTTCTTC.

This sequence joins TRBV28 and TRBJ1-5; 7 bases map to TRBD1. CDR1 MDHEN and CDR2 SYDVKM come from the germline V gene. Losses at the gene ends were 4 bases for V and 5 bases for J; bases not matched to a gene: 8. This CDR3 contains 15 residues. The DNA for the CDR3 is TGTGCCAGCAGTTCAGGGGGTAACTTCGATCAGCCCCAGCATTTT. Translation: CASSSGGNFDQPQHF.

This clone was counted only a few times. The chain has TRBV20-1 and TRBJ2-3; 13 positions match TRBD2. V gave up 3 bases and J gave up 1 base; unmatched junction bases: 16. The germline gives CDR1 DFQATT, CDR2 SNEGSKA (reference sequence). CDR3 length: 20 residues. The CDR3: CSASAGLTSGRALGTDTQYF. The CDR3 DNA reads TGCAGTGCTAGTGCAGGGCTTACTAGCGGGAGGGCCTTAGGCACAGATACGCAGTATTTT.

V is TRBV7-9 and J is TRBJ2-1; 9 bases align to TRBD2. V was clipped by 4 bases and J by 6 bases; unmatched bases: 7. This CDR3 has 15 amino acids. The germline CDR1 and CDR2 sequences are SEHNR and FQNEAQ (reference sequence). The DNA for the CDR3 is TGTGCCAGCAGCTCCGCCCTAGCGGGACCCAATGAGCAGTTCTTC. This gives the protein CASSSALAGPNEQFF.

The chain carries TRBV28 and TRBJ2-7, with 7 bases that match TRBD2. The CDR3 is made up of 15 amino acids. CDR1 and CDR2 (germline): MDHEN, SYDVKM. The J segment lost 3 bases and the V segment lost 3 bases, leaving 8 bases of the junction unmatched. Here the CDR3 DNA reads TGTGCCAGCAGTTTCGGGGGGTCGGTTCGCTACGAGCAGTACTTC. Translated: CASSFGGSVRYEQYF.

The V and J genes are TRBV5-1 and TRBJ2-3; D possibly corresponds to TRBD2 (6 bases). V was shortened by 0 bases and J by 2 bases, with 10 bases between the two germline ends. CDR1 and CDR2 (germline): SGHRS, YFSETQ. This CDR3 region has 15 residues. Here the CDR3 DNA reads TGCGCCAGCAGCTTGGCCGGGGGATACACAGATACGCAGTATTTT. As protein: CASSLAGGYTDTQYF.

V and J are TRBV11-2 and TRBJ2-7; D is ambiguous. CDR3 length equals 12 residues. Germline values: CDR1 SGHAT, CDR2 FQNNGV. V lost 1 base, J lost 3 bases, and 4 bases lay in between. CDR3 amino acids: CASSLAFYEQYF. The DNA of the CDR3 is TGTGCCAGCAGCTTAGCCTTCTACGAGCAGTACTTC.

CDR3 coding DNA: TGCGCCAGCAGGCGAACAGGGGGCCCCCAAGAGACCCAGTACTTC. Its translation is CASRRTGGPQETQYF. The chain combines TRBV5-1 with TRBJ2-5; the match to TRBD1 covers 9 bases. Losses at the gene ends were 5 bases for V and 1 base for J; bases not matched to a gene: 6. This CDR3 has 15 amino acids. Germline CDR1 reads SGHRS; CDR2 reads YFSETQ.

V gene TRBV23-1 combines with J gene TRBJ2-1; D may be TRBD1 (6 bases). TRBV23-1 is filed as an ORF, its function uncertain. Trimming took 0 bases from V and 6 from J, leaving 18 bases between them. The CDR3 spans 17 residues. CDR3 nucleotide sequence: TGCGCCAGCAGTCAATCCCTACCGGGACATACTCCCAATGAGCAGTTCTTC. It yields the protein CASSQSLPGHTPNEQFF.

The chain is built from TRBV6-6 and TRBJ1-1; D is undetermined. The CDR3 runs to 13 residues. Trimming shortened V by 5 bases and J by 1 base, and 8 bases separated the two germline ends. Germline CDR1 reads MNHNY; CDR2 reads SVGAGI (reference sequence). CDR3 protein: CASSDHRNTEAFF. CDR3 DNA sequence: TGTGCCAGCAGTGACCACAGGAACACTGAAGCTTTCTTT.

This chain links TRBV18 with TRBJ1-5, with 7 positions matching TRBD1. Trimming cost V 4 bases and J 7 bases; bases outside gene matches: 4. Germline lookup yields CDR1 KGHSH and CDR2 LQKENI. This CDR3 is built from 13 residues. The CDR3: CASSQDREQPQHF. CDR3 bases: TGTGCCAGCTCACAAGACAGGGAACAGCCCCAGCATTTT.

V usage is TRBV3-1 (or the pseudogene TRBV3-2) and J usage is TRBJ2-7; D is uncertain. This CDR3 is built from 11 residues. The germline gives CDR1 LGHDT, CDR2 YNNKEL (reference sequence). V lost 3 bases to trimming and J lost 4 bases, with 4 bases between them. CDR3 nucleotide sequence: TGTGCCAGCAGCCATCAGTACGAGCAGTACTTC. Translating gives CASSHQYEQYF.

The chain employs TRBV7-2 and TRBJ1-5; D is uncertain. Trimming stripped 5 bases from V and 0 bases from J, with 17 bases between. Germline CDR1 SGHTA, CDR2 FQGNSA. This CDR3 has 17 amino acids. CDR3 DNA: TGTGCCAGCAGCCCATCTGGGCTAACAGATAGCAATCAGCCCCAGCATTTT. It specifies CASSPSGLTDSNQPQHF. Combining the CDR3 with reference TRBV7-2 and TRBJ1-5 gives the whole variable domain GAGVSQSPSNKVTEKGKDVELRCDPISGHTALYWYRQSLGQGLEFLIYFQGNSAPDKSGLPSDRFSAERTGGSVSTLTIQRTQQEDSAVYLCASSPSGLTDSNQPQHFGDGTRLSIL.

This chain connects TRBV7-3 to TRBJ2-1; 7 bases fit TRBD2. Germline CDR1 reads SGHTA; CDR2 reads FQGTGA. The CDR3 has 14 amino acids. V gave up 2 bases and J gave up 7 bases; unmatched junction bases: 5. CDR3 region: CASSLRGRSNEQFF. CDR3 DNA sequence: TGTGCCAGCAGCTTACGCGGGAGATCGAATGAGCAGTTCTTC.